This is a list of T cell receptor beta chains from one sample in a study of blood T cell repertoires in COVID-19. The protocol was immunoSEQ multiplex PCR, while the TCRdb copy is restricted to in-frame clones and leaves out a portion. The sample lists roughly 250,000 clones, roughly four fifths occurring once. The sample was peripheral blood. Every receptor here comes from a man between 45 and 60 years old with acute or convalescent COVID-19. CDR3s include the opening cysteine and the closing phenylalanine or tryptophan. A D gene is named only where the DNA matches it firmly. Clone size is shown for a subset of rows, as once, few, many or a class of expanded clone.

>TRBJ2-5|-|-|TRBV18
CASSPPASEETQYF
TGTGCCAGCTCACCACCGGCCAGCGAAGAGACCCAGTACTTC
>TRBJ2-7|-|TRBD1|TRBV18
CASSSRTGLEQYF
TGTGCCAGCTCATCGCGGACAGGGCTCGAGCAGTACTTC
>TRBJ1-1|-|-|TRBV20-1
CSGREYTEAFF
TGCAGCGGACGGGAATACACTGAAGCTTTCTTT
>TRBJ2-5|-|TRBD1|TRBV29-1
CSVTFGTGDQETQYF
TGCAGCGTCACCTTCGGGACAGGGGACCAAGAGACCCAGTACTTC
>TRBJ2-7|-|TRBD1|TRBV5-8
CASSLATGGRYEQYF
TGTGCCAGCAGCTTGGCAACAGGGGGAAGGTACGAGCAGTACTTC
>TRBJ1-4|once|-|TRBV6-5
CASKGRRVVEKLFF
TGTGCCAGCAAGGGTCGCAGGGTTGTTGAAAAACTGTTTTTT
>TRBJ2-5|-|TRBD2|TRBV11-2
CASSLELAGGHETQYF
TGTGCCAGCAGCTTAGAACTAGCGGGGGGGCACGAGACCCAGTACTTC
>TRBJ2-5|once|TRBD2|TRBV9
CASSVLAAGGRETQYF
TGTGCCAGCAGCGTACTAGCAGCGGGGGGGCGAGAGACCCAGTACTTC
>TRBJ1-5|once|-|TRBV30
CAWSARGYQPQHF
TGTGCCTGGAGCGCTAGGGGCTACCAGCCCCAGCATTTT
>TRBJ1-4|-|-|TRBV4-1
CASSQKIVEKLFF
TGCGCCAGCAGCCAAAAAATCGTTGAAAAACTGTTTTTT
>TRBJ1-2|-|-|TRBV24-1
CATSAQGGYGYTF
TGTGCCACCAGTGCGCAGGGAGGCTATGGCTACACCTTC
>TRBJ2-3|-|-|TRBV11-3
CASSLEYTTDTQYF
TGTGCCAGCAGCTTAGAGTACACCACAGATACGCAGTATTTT
>TRBJ1-1|-|TRBD1|TRBV5-1
CASSLGTHRGTEAFF
TGCGCCAGCAGCTTGGGAACACACAGGGGCACTGAAGCTTTCTTT
>TRBJ2-7|-|TRBD1|TRBV28
CASSPVGDRVYEQYF
TGTGCCAGCAGCCCGGTTGGGGACAGGGTCTACGAGCAGTACTTC
>TRBJ2-7|-|-|TRBV10-2
CASSGQNDGYEQYF
TGCGCCAGCAGTGGACAGAACGATGGCTACGAGCAGTACTTC
>TRBJ2-3|-|TRBD2|TRBV28
CASRTRAGVPPFTQYF
TGTGCCAGCAGAACGAGAGCGGGAGTACCCCCCTTTACGCAGTATTTT
>TRBJ2-7|-|-|TRBV19
CASSHASSSSYEQYF
TGTGCCAGTAGCCATGCCAGTTCAAGCTCCTACGAGCAGTACTTC
>TRBJ2-7|-|TRBD2|TRBV11-3
CASSRGLAATYEQYF
TGTGCCAGCAGTCGCGGACTAGCGGCAACCTACGAGCAGTACTTC
>TRBJ2-2|-|-|TRBV5-1
CASSLIQESTGELFF
TGCGCCAGCAGCTTGATTCAGGAAAGCACCGGGGAGCTGTTTTTT
>TRBJ2-4|-|-|TRBV9
CASSVAGGRNIQYF
TGTGCCAGCAGCGTAGCCGGGGGGCGAAACATTCAGTACTTC
>TRBJ2-1|-|TRBD2|TRBV29-1
CSVEGGRGVDEQFF
TGCAGCGTTGAAGGCGGGAGGGGCGTCGATGAGCAGTTCTTC
>TRBJ1-1|few|TRBD1|TRBV5-8
CARGQAYTEAFF
TGTGCCAGGGGACAGGCGTACACTGAAGCTTTCTTT
>TRBJ2-7|-|-|TRBV10-3
CAISEGMGDYEQYF
TGTGCCATCAGTGAGGGTATGGGCGACTACGAGCAGTACTTC
>TRBJ2-1|-|-|TRBV7-2
CASSLDEGAYNEQFF
TGTGCCAGCAGCTTAGATGAGGGGGCCTACAATGAGCAGTTCTTC
>TRBJ1-1|-|-|TRBV28
CASSSGTLQWAFF
TGTGCCAGCAGTTCCGGGACACTCCAGTGGGCTTTCTTT
>TRBJ1-6|-|TRBD1|TRBV6-5
CASTGQGAGNSPLHF
TGTGCCAGCACCGGACAGGGGGCAGGTAATTCACCCCTCCACTTT
>TRBJ2-7|-|-|TRBV7-9
CASSFYSRSYEQYF
TGTGCCAGCAGCTTCTACTCCCGCTCCTACGAGCAGTACTTC
>TRBJ1-1|-|TRBD1|TRBV30
CAWRSRQGVLNTEAFF
TGTGCCTGGAGAAGTAGGCAGGGGGTTTTGAACACTGAAGCTTTCTTT
>TRBJ2-1|-|-|TRBV15
CATTLAGNEQFF
TGTGCCACCACACTAGCTGGCAATGAGCAGTTCTTC
>TRBJ1-1|-|-|TRBV12-3/TRBV12-4
CASSLRAGTEAFF
TGTGCCAGCAGTTTACGGGCCGGGACAGAAGCTTTCTTT
>TRBJ2-7|-|-|TRBV11-2
CASRPVGGGYEQYF
TGTGCCAGCCGCCCCGTGGGGGGAGGCTACGAGCAGTACTTC
>TRBJ1-5|-|TRBD1|TRBV18
CASSPGDRVYSNQPQHF
TGTGCCAGCTCACCTGGGGACAGGGTCTATAGCAATCAGCCCCAGCATTTT
>TRBJ1-4|-|-|TRBV19
CASSIRIGRTENEKLFF
TGTGCCAGTAGTATTAGAATCGGTCGGACAGAGAATGAAAAACTGTTTTTT
>TRBJ1-2|-|TRBD1|TRBV12-3/TRBV12-4
CASSIGQGGGYTF
TGTGCCAGCAGTATAGGACAGGGGGGTGGCTACACCTTC
>TRBJ2-1|-|TRBD2|TRBV5-4
CASSSGLSDEQFF
TGTGCCAGCAGCTCGGGACTATCTGATGAGCAGTTCTTC
>TRBJ1-2|-|-|TRBV30
CAWSAEQNYGYTF
TGTGCCTGGAGTGCAGAACAGAACTATGGCTACACCTTC
>TRBJ1-1|-|-|TRBV6-5
CASSYYRGGRGTEAFF
TGTGCCAGCAGTTACTACCGGGGAGGGCGCGGCACTGAAGCTTTCTTT
>TRBJ2-7|-|-|TRBV7-8
CASSLSGNEQYF
TGTGCCAGCAGCTTATCAGGCAACGAGCAGTACTTC
>TRBJ2-1|-|TRBD2|TRBV28
CASTWGLADSNEQFF
TGTGCCAGCACCTGGGGACTAGCGGATTCAAATGAGCAGTTCTTC
>TRBJ1-2|-|-|TRBV5-4
CASSSDSYYGYTF
TGTGCCAGCAGTTCAGACAGCTACTATGGCTACACCTTC
>TRBJ2-3|few|-|TRBV27
CASRADSFSTDTQYF
TGTGCCAGTAGAGCCGACAGCTTTAGCACAGATACGCAGTATTTT
>TRBJ1-3|-|-|TRBV19
CASSYAATDLNSGNTIYF
TGTGCCAGTAGTTACGCCGCGACAGACCTGAACTCTGGAAACACCATATATTTT
>TRBJ1-2|-|TRBD1|TRBV11-1
CASSPQGIAYGYTF
TGTGCCAGCAGTCCACAGGGGATCGCCTATGGCTACACCTTC
>TRBJ1-2|-|TRBD1|TRBV5-1
CASSMDRGQAYGYTF
TGCGCCAGCAGCATGGACAGGGGGCAGGCCTATGGCTACACCTTC
>TRBJ2-7|-|-|TRBV5-1
CASSLASGAGEQYF
TGCGCCAGCAGCTTGGCCTCAGGGGCCGGCGAGCAGTACTTC
>TRBJ2-5|-|TRBD1|TRBV5-1
CASSFKPGQGGETQYF
TGCGCCAGCAGCTTCAAGCCGGGACAGGGAGGGGAGACCCAGTACTTC
>TRBJ1-1|-|TRBD1|TRBV2
CASRQTGLNTEAFF
TGTGCCAGCAGACAGACAGGGTTGAACACTGAAGCTTTCTTT
>TRBJ1-1|-|TRBD1|TRBV7-3
CASSFSGQGEAFF
TGTGCCAGCAGCTTCTCTGGACAGGGCGAAGCTTTCTTT
>TRBJ2-7|-|-|TRBV7-9
CASSPPRGLSYEQYF
TGTGCCAGCAGCCCCCCGCGGGGGCTCTCCTACGAGCAGTACTTC
>TRBJ1-4|few|TRBD1|TRBV9
CASSVGQRGEKLFF
TGTGCCAGCAGCGTGGGACAGAGGGGTGAAAAACTGTTTTTT
>TRBJ2-2|-|TRBD1|TRBV9
CASSMPGTANTGELFF
TGTGCCAGCAGCATGCCCGGGACAGCGAACACCGGGGAGCTGTTTTTT
>TRBJ1-4|-|-|TRBV20-1
CSASRGGGRYNEKLFF
TGCAGTGCTAGTAGGGGAGGGGGAAGATATAATGAAAAACTGTTTTTT
>TRBJ2-7|-|TRBD2|TRBV6-1
CASSEALQGTRAYEQYF
TGTGCCAGCAGTGAAGCGCTTCAGGGGACTAGAGCCTACGAGCAGTACTTC
>TRBJ1-1|-|-|TRBV2
CASSVNRETLNTEAFF
TGTGCCAGCAGTGTAAACAGGGAGACCCTGAACACTGAAGCTTTCTTT
>TRBJ2-5|-|-|TRBV18
CASSQGLQGQETQYF
TGTGCCAGCTCACAAGGGTTGCAGGGGCAAGAGACCCAGTACTTC
>TRBJ2-7|-|TRBD1|TRBV19
CASSIGQGPFYEQYF
TGTGCCAGTAGTATAGGACAGGGGCCGTTCTACGAGCAGTACTTC
>TRBJ1-1|-|TRBD1|TRBV6-5
CASTGGVGTFF
TGTGCCAGCACAGGGGGTGTCGGAACTTTCTTT
>TRBJ1-2|-|-|TRBV6-5
CASRDNNIYGYTF
TGTGCCAGCAGGGACAATAATATCTATGGCTACACCTTC